This T cell receptor beta chain was captured in a study of CD8 T cells in ankylosing spondylitis. In its sample, this clonotype was seen many times. What it recognizes is unknown. Study-level points and caveats: A TCR beta motif of fewer than ten highly homologous variants seemed to mark ankylosing spondylitis blood. Disease-linked clones proved CD8+ and comparatively uncommon in peripheral blood.

V was pared by 5 bases and J by 4 bases, with 7 bases of the junction left unmatched. Germline CDR1 SGHRS, CDR2 YFSETQ. The CDR3 consists of 15 residues. It was by quantitative 5'-RACE with molecular barcodes that TCR beta libraries were made. TCRdb used MiXCR to reprocess the 5' RACE reads, holding one entry per CDR3 protein. Here the sample spans around 430,000 distinct CDR3 sequences, about a sixth being singletons. Source material: blood, either unsorted or a sorted T cell fraction (not recorded which). The chain combines TRBV5-1 with TRBJ2-1; 9 positions agree with TRBD1. The TCR sequence derives from a male donor with ankylosing spondylitis. The CDR3 region is CASSPTGTGYNEQFF. The CDR3 DNA sequence: TGCGCCAGCAGTCCAACCGGGACAGGGTACAATGAGCAGTTCTTC. Full variable domain (missing parts from reference TRBV5-1 and TRBJ2-1): KAGVTQTPRYLIKTRGQQVTLSCSPISGHRSVSWYQQTPGQGLQFLFEYFSETQRNKGNFPGRFSGRQFSNSRSEMNVSTLELGDSALYLCASSPTGTGYNEQFFGPGTRLTVL.